This T cell receptor (beta chain) stems from a study of cytomegalovirus exposure and HLA in healthy donors. Study results and limitations: Earlier analysis yielded a pattern in which most TCR beta V segments were productive about 90% or about 30% of the time. Rarity held for most TCR sequences, but there were some public TCRs that occurred in many donors. The CMV antigen specificity of three CMV-associated chains was confirmed through in vitro analysis. The number of N-insertions in an Asian-associated ancestry cluster was reportedly below the approximately 690-donor mean in a later analysis.

In the case of this clone: What it binds is unknown.

The PCR made use of 60 Vbeta and 13 Jbeta primers. Clones were read by immunoSEQ multiplex PCR, and TCRdb kept only the in-frame ones, dropping some. There are some 130,000 clones in the sample; 65% to 80% occur only once, and 6.5% lies in the top ten. The sequenced sample was PBMCs. This TCR came from a man in his forties or fifties in good health and CMV-seropositive.

The CDR3 sequence: CASSIREKETQYF. The CDR3 DNA is TGTGCCAGTAGTATACGGGAGAAGGAGACCCAGTACTTC. The chain has TRBV19 and TRBJ2-5; a possible D gene is TRBD2 (6 bases). V dropped 2 bases and J dropped 5 bases, with 9 bases sitting between them. The CDR3 extends over 13 amino acids. Per germline, CDR1 LNHDA and CDR2 SQIVND (reference sequence).